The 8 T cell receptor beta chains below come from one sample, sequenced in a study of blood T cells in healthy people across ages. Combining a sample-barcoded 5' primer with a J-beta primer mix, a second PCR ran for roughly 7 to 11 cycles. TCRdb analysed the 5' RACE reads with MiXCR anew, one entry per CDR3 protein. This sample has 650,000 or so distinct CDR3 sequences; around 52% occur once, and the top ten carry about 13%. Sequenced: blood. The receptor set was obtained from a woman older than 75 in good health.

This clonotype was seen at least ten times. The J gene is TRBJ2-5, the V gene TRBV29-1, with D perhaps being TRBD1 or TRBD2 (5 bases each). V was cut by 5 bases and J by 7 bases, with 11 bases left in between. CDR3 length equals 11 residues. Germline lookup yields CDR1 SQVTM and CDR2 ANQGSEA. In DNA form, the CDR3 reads TGCAGCGTTTACCCGGGGCGGACCCAGTACTTC. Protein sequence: CSVYPGRTQYF.

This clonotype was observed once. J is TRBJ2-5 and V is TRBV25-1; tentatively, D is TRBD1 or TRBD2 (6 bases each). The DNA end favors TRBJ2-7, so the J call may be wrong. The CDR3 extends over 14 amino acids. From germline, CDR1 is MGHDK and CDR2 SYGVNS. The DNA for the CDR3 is TGTGCCAGCAGTGAATGGGGGGCAGGGGCCGAGCAGTACTTC. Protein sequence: CASSEWGAGAEQYF.

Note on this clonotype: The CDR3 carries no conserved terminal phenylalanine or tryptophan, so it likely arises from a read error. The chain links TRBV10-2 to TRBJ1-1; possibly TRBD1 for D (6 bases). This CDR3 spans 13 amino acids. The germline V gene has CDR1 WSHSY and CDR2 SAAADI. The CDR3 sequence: CTCGGGARTEAFV. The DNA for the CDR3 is TGCACCTGTGGTGGGGGGGCAAGAACTGAAGCTTTCGTT.

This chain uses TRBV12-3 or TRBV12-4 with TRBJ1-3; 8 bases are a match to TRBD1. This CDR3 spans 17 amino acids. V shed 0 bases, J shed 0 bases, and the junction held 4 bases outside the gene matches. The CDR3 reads CASSLASGGDSGNTIYF. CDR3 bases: TGTGCCAGCAGTTTAGCCTCAGGGGGCGACTCTGGAAACACCATATATTTT.

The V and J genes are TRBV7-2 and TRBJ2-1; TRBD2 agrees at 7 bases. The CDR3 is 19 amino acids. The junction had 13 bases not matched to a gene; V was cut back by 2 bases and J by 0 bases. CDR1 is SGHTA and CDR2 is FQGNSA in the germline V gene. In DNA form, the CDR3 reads TGTGCCAGCAGCTTACGAGGCGGGGGAATAACCGGCTCCTACAATGAGCAGTTCTTC. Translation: CASSLRGGGITGSYNEQFF.

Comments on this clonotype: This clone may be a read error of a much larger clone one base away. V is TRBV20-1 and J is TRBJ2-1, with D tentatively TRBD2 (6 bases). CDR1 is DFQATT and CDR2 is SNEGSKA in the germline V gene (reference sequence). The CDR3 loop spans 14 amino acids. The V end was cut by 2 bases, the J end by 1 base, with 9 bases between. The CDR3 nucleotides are TGCAGTGCTAGACACGGGAGATCCTACAATGAGCAGTTCTTC. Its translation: CSARHGRSYNEQFF.

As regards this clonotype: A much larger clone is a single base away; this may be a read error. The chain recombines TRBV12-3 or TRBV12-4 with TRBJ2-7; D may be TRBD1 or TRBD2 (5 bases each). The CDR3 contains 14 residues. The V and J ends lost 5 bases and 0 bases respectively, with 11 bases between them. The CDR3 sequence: CASSAGASSYEQYF. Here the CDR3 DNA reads TGTGCCAGCAGTGCCGGGGCGAGCTCCTACGAGCAGTACTTC.

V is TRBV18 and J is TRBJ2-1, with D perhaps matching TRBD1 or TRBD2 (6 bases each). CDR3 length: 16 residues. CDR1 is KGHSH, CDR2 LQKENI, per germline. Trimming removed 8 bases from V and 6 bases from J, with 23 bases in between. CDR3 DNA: TGTGCCAGCGCCCCAAGACTTTCCGAGGGGGGCAATGAGCAGTTCTTC. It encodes CASAPRLSEGGNEQFF.